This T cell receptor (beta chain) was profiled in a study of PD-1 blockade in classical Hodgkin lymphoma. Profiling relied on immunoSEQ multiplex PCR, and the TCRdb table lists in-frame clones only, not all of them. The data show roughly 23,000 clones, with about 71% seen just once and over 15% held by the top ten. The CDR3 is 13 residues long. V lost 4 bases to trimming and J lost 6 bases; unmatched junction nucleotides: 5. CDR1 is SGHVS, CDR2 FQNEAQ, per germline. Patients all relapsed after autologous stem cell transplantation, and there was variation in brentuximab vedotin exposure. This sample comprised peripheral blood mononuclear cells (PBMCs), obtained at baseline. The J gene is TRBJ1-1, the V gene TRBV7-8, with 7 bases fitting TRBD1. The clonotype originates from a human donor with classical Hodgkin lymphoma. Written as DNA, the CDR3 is TGTGCCAGCAGCTCGTTCAGGGGGGCTGAAGCTTTCTTT. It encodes CASSSFRGAEAFF.